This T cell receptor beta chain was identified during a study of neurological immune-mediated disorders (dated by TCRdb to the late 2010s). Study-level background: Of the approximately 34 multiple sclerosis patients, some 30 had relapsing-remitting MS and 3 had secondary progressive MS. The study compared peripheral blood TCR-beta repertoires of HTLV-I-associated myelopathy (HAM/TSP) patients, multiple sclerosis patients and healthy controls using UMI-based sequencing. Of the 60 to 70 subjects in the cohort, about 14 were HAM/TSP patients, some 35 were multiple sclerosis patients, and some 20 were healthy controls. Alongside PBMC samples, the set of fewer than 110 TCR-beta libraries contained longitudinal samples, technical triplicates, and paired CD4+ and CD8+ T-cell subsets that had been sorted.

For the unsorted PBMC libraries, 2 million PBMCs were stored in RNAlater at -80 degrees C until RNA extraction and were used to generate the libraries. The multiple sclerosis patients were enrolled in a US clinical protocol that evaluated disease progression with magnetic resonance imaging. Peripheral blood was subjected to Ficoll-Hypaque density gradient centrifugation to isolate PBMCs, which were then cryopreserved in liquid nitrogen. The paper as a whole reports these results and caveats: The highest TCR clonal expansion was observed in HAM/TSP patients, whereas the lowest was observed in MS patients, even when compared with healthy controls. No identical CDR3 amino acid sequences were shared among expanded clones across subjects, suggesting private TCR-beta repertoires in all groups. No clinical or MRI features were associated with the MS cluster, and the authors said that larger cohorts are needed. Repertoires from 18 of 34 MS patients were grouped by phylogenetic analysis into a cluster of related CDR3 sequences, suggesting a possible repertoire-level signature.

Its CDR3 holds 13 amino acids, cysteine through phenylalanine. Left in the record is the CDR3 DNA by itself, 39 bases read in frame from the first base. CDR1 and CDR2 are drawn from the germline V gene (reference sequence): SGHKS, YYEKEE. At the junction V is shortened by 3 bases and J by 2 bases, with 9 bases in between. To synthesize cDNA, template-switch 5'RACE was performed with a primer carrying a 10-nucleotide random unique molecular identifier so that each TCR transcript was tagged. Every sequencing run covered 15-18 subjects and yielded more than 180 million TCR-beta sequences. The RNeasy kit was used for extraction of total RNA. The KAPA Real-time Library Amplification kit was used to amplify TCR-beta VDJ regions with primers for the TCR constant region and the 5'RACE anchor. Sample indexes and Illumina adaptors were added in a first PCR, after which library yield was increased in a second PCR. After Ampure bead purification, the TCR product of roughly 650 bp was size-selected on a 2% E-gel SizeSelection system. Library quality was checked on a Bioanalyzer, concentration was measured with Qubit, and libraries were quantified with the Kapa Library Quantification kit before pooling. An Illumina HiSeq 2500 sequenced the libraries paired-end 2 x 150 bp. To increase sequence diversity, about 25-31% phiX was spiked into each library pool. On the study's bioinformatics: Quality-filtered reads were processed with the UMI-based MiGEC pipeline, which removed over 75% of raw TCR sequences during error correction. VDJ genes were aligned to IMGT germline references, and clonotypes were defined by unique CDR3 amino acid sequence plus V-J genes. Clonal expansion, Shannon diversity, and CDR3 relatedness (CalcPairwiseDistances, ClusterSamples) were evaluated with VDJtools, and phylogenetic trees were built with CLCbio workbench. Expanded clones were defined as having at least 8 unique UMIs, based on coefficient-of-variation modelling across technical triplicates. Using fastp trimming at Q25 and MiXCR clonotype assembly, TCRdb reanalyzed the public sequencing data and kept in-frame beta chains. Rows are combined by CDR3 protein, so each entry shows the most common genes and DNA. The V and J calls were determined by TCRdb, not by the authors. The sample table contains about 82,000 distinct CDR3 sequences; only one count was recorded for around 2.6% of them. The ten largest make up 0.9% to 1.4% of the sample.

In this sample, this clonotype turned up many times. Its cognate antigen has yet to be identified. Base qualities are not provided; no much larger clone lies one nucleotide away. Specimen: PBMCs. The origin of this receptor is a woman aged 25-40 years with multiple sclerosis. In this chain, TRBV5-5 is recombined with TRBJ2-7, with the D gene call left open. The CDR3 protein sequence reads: CASSSTPTYEQYF. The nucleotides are TGTGCCAGCAGCTCGACCCCAACCTACGAGCAGTACTTC.